A selection of T cell receptor beta chains follows, all from one sample in a study of blood T cells in healthy people across ages. TCRdb re-analysed the 5' RACE reads in MiXCR, keeping a single row per CDR3 protein. The data show some 930,000 distinct CDR3 sequences, almost 30% seen once. This same sample was also part of a study on T cells of mothers and their children.

The sample was blood. These receptors originate from a woman between 40 and 55 years old in good health. Each CDR3 is given with its conserved first and last residue. The order of the fields is D gene, clone size, V gene, J gene, CDR3 protein, CDR3 DNA. A D gene is named only where the DNA matches it firmly. Clone sizes are given selectively: once, few, many, or a class where the clone is expanded.

NA	NA	TRBV5-1	TRBJ1-2	CASSFSEGYTF	TGCGCCAGCAGCTTCTCGGAAGGCTACACCTTC
NA	NA	TRBV27	TRBJ1-2	CASREGDRNYGYTF	TGTGCCAGCAGGGAAGGAGACAGGAACTATGGCTACACCTTC
NA	few	TRBV30	TRBJ1-2	CAWKGGSQGNYGYTF	TGTGCCTGGAAGGGGGGGTCTCAGGGTAACTATGGCTACACCTTC
TRBD2	many	TRBV7-9	TRBJ2-1	CASSFILAGSYNEQFF	TGTGCCAGCAGCTTTATATTAGCGGGGTCCTACAATGAGCAGTTCTTC
NA	few	TRBV9	TRBJ1-1	CASSVDEGGDTEAFF	TGTGCCAGCAGCGTAGATGAGGGAGGCGACACTGAAGCTTTCTTT
NA	NA	TRBV20-1	TRBJ1-2	CSARGGESVNYGYTF	TGCAGTGCTAGAGGGGGAGAAAGTGTTAACTATGGCTACACCTTC
TRBD2	NA	TRBV28	TRBJ2-7	CASRRTSGAPRGSYEQYF	TGTGCCAGCAGGCGGACTAGCGGGGCCCCTCGGGGCTCCTACGAGCAGTACTTC
TRBD1	once	TRBV19	TRBJ2-7	CASSVPGQGSYEQYF	TGTGCCAGTAGTGTACCGGGACAGGGGTCCTACGAGCAGTACTTC
NA	NA	TRBV12-3/TRBV12-4	TRBJ1-2	CASSLRGAYGYTF	TGTGCCAGCAGTTTGAGAGGGGCCTATGGCTACACCTTC
TRBD2	once	TRBV20-1	TRBJ2-1	CSARDSGLAGFRGGEQFF	TGCAGTGCTAGAGATTCCGGACTAGCGGGGTTTCGAGGAGGTGAGCAGTTCTTC
NA	NA	TRBV5-1	TRBJ2-2	CASSLAGLTGELFF	TGCGCCAGCAGCTTGGCAGGGCTTACCGGGGAGCTGTTTTTT
TRBD2	NA	TRBV12-3/TRBV12-4	TRBJ2-5	CASRVAGGPETQYF	TGTGCCAGCAGGGTAGCGGGGGGGCCTGAGACCCAGTACTTC
NA	many	TRBV5-1	TRBJ2-7	CASSFDRSYEQYF	TGCGCCAGCAGCTTCGATCGCAGCTACGAGCAGTACTTC
TRBD1	NA	TRBV4-2	TRBJ1-5	CASSQERTGGNQPQHF	TGTGCCAGCAGCCAAGAGAGGACAGGGGGCAATCAGCCCCAGCATTTT
TRBD2	NA	TRBV7-2	TRBJ2-3	CASSRTGTSGVTDTQYF	TGTGCCAGCAGCCGTACCGGGACTAGCGGGGTCACAGATACGCAGTATTTT
NA	NA	TRBV28	TRBJ1-5	CASSSPIGGGQPQHF	TGTGCCAGCAGTTCCCCTATAGGGGGAGGCCAGCCCCAGCATTTT
TRBD1	few	TRBV2	TRBJ1-5	CASRTGTGNQPQHF	TGTGCCAGCCGAACCGGGACAGGGAATCAGCCCCAGCATTTT
NA	NA	TRBV27	TRBJ2-7	CASSLSSTFSYEQYF	TGTGCCAGCAGTCTATCCTCCACATTCTCCTACGAGCAGTACTTC
TRBD1	NA	TRBV6-1	TRBJ1-1	CASSGEGTGMNTEAFF	TGTGCCAGCAGTGGAGAAGGGACAGGGATGAACACTGAAGCTTTCTTT
NA	many	TRBV4-1	TRBJ2-7	CASSQVTGFYEQYF	TGCGCCAGCAGCCAAGTTACAGGGTTCTACGAGCAGTACTTC
TRBD2	many	TRBV3-1	TRBJ2-5	CASSQRTSGRYQETQYF	TGTGCCAGCAGCCAGCGGACTAGCGGGCGGTACCAAGAGACCCAGTACTTC
NA	many	TRBV5-6	TRBJ1-2	CASSARRLYGYTF	TGTGCCAGCAGCGCGCGGCGGCTCTATGGCTACACCTTC
NA	NA	TRBV6-2/TRBV6-3	TRBJ1-5	CASSYSMSQPQHF	TGTGCCAGCAGTTACTCGATGTCCCAGCCCCAGCATTTT
NA	few	TRBV2	TRBJ2-1	CASSEGLEQFF	TGTGCCAGCAGTGAAGGCCTAGAGCAGTTCTTC
NA	NA	TRBV20-1	TRBJ2-5	CSASGRETQYF	TGCAGTGCTAGTGGGCGGGAGACCCAGTACTTC
NA	NA	TRBV28	TRBJ1-4	CASSLGGIGGLYGEKLFF	TGTGCCAGCAGTTTAGGAGGCATTGGGGGGCTGTACGGTGAAAAACTGTTTTTT
TRBD1	many	TRBV20-1	TRBJ1-2	CSAPAPGQGLTNYGYTF	TGCAGTGCGCCTGCACCGGGACAGGGACTCACTAACTATGGCTACACCTTC
NA	few	TRBV5-1	TRBJ2-7	CASRKDGYEQYF	TGCGCCAGCCGAAAGGACGGTTACGAGCAGTACTTC
TRBD1	many	TRBV28	TRBJ2-7	CASSIDRGLSYEQYF	TGTGCCAGCAGTATCGACAGGGGGCTTTCCTACGAGCAGTACTTC
NA	many	TRBV27	TRBJ2-5	CASSYPGRPSTQYF	TGTGCCAGCAGTTACCCGGGACGGCCTAGCACCCAGTACTTC
TRBD2	many	TRBV7-2	TRBJ2-1	CASSLVAGGYNEQFF	TGTGCCAGCAGCTTAGTTGCGGGGGGCTACAATGAGCAGTTCTTC
TRBD2	NA	TRBV5-1	TRBJ2-7	CASSNGLAGVINEQYF	TGCGCCAGCAGCAACGGACTAGCAGGAGTAATCAACGAGCAGTACTTC
NA	many	TRBV7-2	TRBJ1-4	CASSLTVIKKLFF	TGTGCCAGCAGCTTAACTGTGATTAAAAAACTGTTTTTT
TRBD2	NA	TRBV20-1	TRBJ2-2	CSASRLAGDTGELFF	TGCAGTGCTAGTCGACTAGCGGGGGACACCGGGGAGCTGTTTTTT
NA	NA	TRBV29-1	TRBJ2-2	CSVPGHNTGELFF	TGCAGCGTCCCGGGACATAACACCGGGGAGCTGTTTTTT
NA	NA	TRBV2	TRBJ1-6	CASSEFPYNSPLHF	TGTGCCAGCAGTGAATTTCCCTATAATTCACCCCTCCACTTT
NA	few	TRBV20-1	TRBJ2-7	CSAREELTSYEQYF	TGCAGTGCTAGAGAGGAACTAACCTCCTACGAGCAGTACTTC
TRBD2	few	TRBV20-1	TRBJ2-1	CSVEGLAGSSSYNEQFF	TGCAGTGTAGAAGGGCTAGCGGGATCCAGCTCCTACAATGAGCAGTTCTTC
NA	NA	TRBV20-1	TRBJ1-4	CSASGGGKLFF	TGCAGTGCTAGTGGGGGTGGTAAACTGTTTTTT
NA	NA	TRBV11-2	TRBJ2-4	CASSSLAKSIQYF	TGTGCCAGCAGCTCCCTAGCCAAAAGCATTCAGTACTTC
NA	NA	TRBV3-1	TRBJ1-1	CASSLRGKGFSEAFF	TGTGCCAGCAGCCTTAGGGGGAAAGGGTTTTCTGAAGCTTTCTTT
NA	NA	TRBV20-1	TRBJ2-2	CSASLGGPGDGELFF	TGCAGTGCTAGTTTGGGGGGCCCTGGGGACGGGGAGCTGTTTTTT
TRBD1	few	TRBV12-3/TRBV12-4	TRBJ2-1	CASSGDRAIAYNEQFF	TGTGCCAGCAGTGGGGACAGGGCCATCGCCTACAATGAGCAGTTCTTC
NA	NA	TRBV6-6	TRBJ2-3	CASSYRASRADTQYF	TGTGCCAGCAGTTACAGGGCCTCCCGGGCAGATACGCAGTATTTT
TRBD1	NA	TRBV4-3	TRBJ1-1	CASSQGTGGATEAFF	TGCGCCAGCAGCCAAGGGACAGGGGGTGCCACTGAAGCTTTCTTT
TRBD1	NA	TRBV20-1	TRBJ1-1	CSARFPGQGSTEAFF	TGCAGTGCTAGATTTCCGGGACAGGGATCCACTGAAGCTTTCTTT
NA	few	TRBV5-1	TRBJ1-1	CASRPTQASEAFF	TGCGCCAGCAGACCCACCCAGGCATCTGAAGCTTTCTTT
TRBD1	NA	TRBV4-3	TRBJ1-2	CASSQDSGTVDGYTF	TGCGCCAGCAGCCAAGATAGTGGGACAGTCGATGGCTACACCTTC
TRBD1	NA	TRBV30	TRBJ1-6	CAWSRRGTGNSPLHF	TGTGCCTGGAGTAGGAGAGGGACAGGGAATTCACCCCTCCACTTT
NA	NA	TRBV5-6	TRBJ2-3	CASSFSKDAQYF	TGTGCCAGCAGCTTTAGTAAGGACGCGCAGTATTTT
NA	NA	TRBV6-5	TRBJ2-1	CASRRGGSPTEQFF	TGTGCCAGCAGGAGGGGGGGTAGTCCTACGGAGCAGTTCTTC
TRBD1	many	TRBV28	TRBJ2-7	CASSDRVPNEQYF	TGTGCCAGCTCCGACAGGGTCCCCAACGAGCAGTACTTC
NA	few	TRBV12-3/TRBV12-4	TRBJ1-2	CASSLSGGGAHYGYTF	TGTGCCAGCAGTTTATCGGGAGGGGGAGCCCACTATGGCTACACCTTC
NA	NA	TRBV28	TRBJ1-3	CASSPLQLTSGNTIYF	TGTGCCAGCAGTCCGCTACAGCTTACATCTGGAAACACCATATATTTT
NA	many	TRBV7-8	TRBJ2-5	CASSLQRVRQETQYF	TGTGCCAGCAGCCTTCAGAGGGTTAGGCAAGAGACCCAGTACTTC